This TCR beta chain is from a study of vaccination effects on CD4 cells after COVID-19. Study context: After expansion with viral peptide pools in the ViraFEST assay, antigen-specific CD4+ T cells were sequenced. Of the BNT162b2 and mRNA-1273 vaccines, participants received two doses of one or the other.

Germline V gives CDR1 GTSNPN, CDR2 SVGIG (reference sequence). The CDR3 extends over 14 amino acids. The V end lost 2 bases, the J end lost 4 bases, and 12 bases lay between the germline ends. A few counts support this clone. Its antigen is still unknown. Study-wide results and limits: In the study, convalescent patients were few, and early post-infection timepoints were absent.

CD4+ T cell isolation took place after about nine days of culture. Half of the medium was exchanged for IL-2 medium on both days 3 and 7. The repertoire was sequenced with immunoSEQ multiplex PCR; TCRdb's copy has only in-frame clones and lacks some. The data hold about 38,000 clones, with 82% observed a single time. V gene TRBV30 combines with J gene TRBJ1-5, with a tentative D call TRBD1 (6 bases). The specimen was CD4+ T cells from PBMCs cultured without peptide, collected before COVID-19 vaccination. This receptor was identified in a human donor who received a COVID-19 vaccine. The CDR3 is CAWSLGTPNQPQHF. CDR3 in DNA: TGTGCCTGGAGTCTGGGGACACCGAATCAGCCCCAGCATTTT.